The clone carrying this T cell receptor (beta chain) was observed once. This specimen comes from a study of blood T cell repertoires in COVID-19. Background on the study: Sources were T cells, B-cell-depleted T cells, or PBMCs; the material itself was cDNA or gDNA.

Participants spanned ages about 18 to 100 years and resided in roughly 22 US areas. Clinical history reported by participants formed the basis on which cohorts were assigned. Per the original data handling: Researchers report that nucleated cell counts were estimated from reference gene primer amplification. Profiled with immunoSEQ multiplex PCR; TCRdb holds only in-frame clones, not every one. The DNA gave D and trimming, while V, J and clone size come from that table. Of around 450,000 clones listed, about 85% are singletons. Input material: PBMCs or T cells enriched from blood (not recorded which). This TCR was sampled from a woman aged 18 to 35 with acute COVID-19.

CDR3 bases: TGTGCCAGCAGTCTCGGGAGACAGGGGTTCCAGCCCCAGCATTTT. It is translated as CASSLGRQGFQPQHF. The chain employs TRBV6-5 and TRBJ1-5; 8 nucleotides line up with TRBD1. Looked up from germline, CDR1 is MNHEY and CDR2 is SVGAGI. The CDR3 has 15 residues. J lost 7 bases, V lost 5 bases, and 10 bases had no gene match.